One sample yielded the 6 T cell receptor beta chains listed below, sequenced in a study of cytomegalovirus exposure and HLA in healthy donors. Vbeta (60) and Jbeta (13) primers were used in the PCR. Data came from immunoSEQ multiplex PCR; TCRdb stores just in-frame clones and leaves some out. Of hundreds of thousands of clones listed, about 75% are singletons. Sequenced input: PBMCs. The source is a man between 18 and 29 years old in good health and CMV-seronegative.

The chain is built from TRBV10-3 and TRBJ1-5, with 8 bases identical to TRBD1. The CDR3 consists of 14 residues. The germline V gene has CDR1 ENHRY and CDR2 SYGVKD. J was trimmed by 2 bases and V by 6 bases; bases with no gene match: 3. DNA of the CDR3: TGTGCCATCAGGTCGACAGGGGGCAATCAGCCCCAGCATTTT. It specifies CAIRSTGGNQPQHF.

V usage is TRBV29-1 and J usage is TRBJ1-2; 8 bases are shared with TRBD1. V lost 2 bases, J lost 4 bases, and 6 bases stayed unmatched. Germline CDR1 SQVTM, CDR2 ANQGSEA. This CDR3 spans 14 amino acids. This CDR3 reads CSVEKGDRSYGYTF. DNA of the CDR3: TGCAGCGTTGAAAAAGGGGACAGGAGCTATGGCTACACCTTC. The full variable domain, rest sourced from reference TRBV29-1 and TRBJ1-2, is SAVISQKPSRDICQRGTSLTIQCQVDSQVTMMFWYRQQPGQSLTLIATANQGSEATYESGFVIDKFPISRPNLTFSTLTVSNMSPEDSSIYLCSVEKGDRSYGYTFGSGTRLTVV.

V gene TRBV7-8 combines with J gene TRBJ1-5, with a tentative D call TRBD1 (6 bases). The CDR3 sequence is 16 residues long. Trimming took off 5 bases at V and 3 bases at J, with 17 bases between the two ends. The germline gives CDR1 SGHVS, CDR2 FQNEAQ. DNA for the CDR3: TGTGCCAGCAGCCAAAGAGACAGGACCCTCAATCAGCCCCAGCATTTT. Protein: CASSQRDRTLNQPQHF.

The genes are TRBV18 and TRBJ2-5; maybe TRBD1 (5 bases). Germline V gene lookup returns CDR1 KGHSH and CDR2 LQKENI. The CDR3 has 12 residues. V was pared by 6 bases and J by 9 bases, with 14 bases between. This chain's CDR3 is CASSWLDSSQYF. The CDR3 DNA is TGTGCCAGCTCTTGGCTCGACAGTTCCCAGTACTTC.

The CDR3 is CAWSKSLAGPGDTQYF. The CDR3 region has the DNA TGTGCCTGGAGTAAGTCGTTAGCGGGGCCAGGGGATACGCAGTATTTT. The chain links TRBV30 to TRBJ2-3, with TRBD2 identical over 8 bases. V shed 2 bases, J shed 6 bases, and the junction held 13 bases outside the gene matches. Germline loops: CDR1 GTSNPN, CDR2 SVGIG (reference sequence). The CDR3 runs to 16 residues.

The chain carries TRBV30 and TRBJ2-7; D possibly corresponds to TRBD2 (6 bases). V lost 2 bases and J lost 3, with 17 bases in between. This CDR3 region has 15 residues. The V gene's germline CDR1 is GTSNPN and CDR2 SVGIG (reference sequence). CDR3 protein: CAWSRGRGLGYEQYF. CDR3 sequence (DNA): TGTGCCTGGAGTCGGGGGAGAGGGCTAGGCTACGAGCAGTACTTC.